Below, 26 T cell receptor beta chains from the same sample are listed, as sequenced in a study of cytomegalovirus exposure and HLA in healthy donors. The PCR made use of 60 Vbeta and 13 Jbeta primers. Using immunoSEQ multiplex PCR, the repertoire was profiled, and TCRdb retains in-frame clones only, with some absent. This table has over 150,000 clones, about 75% appearing once. Sequencing was carried out using PBMCs. Every receptor here comes from a male donor in good health and CMV-seronegative.

The rearrangement uses TRBV6-5 and TRBJ1-2; 8 nucleotides line up with TRBD1. The CDR3 is made up of 16 amino acids. Germline CDR1 and CDR2: MNHEY and SVGAGI. The junction had 6 bases not matched to a gene; V was cut back by 0 bases and J by 3 bases. The CDR3 spells CASSYSDRASDYGYTF. The CDR3 coding sequence is TGTGCCAGCAGTTACTCGGACAGGGCTTCTGACTATGGCTACACCTTC.

The chain has TRBV15 and TRBJ2-3; 7 bases agree with TRBD2. Germline-derived CDR1 and CDR2 are LNHNV and YYDKDF (reference sequence). Trimming cost V 0 bases and J 5 bases; bases outside gene matches: 5. CDR3 length: 15 residues. CDR3 protein: CATSRDGVAGDTQYF. The CDR3 DNA follows: TGTGCCACCAGCAGAGATGGGGTAGCGGGAGATACGCAGTATTTT.

The chain uses TRBV25-1 and TRBJ1-5; 7 bases line up with TRBD1. Germline loops: CDR1 MGHDK, CDR2 SYGVNS. The CDR3 length is 16 residues. Trimming removed 1 base from V and 5 bases from J; junction bases left unmatched: 8. The CDR3, as DNA: TGTGCCAGCAGTGAATCTGGAGGGGGCCCTTATCAGCCCCAGCATTTT. Its translation is CASSESGGGPYQPQHF.

V gene TRBV7-9 combines with J gene TRBJ2-7, with 7 positions matching TRBD1. Germline V gene sequence: CDR1 SEHNR, CDR2 FQNEAQ (reference sequence). The length of the CDR3 is 13 residues. V lost 4 bases to trimming and J lost 4 bases; unmatched junction nucleotides: 4. The CDR3 sequence: CASSSSTGYEQYF. CDR3 coding DNA: TGTGCCAGCAGCTCATCGACAGGGTACGAGCAGTACTTC.

The gene calls are TRBV11-2 and TRBJ2-7; 11 nucleotides match TRBD1. This CDR3 comprises 18 residues. The germline V gene encodes CDR1 SGHAT and CDR2 FQNNGV. J gave up 3 bases and V 0 bases, and 10 bases lay outside the gene matches. The CDR3: CASSLDRDTGTGGYEQYF. The CDR3 DNA follows: TGTGCCAGCAGCTTAGATAGGGATACGGGGACAGGGGGCTACGAGCAGTACTTC.

CDR3 loop: CASSPGQGRQTQYF. The CDR3 DNA is TGTGCCAGCAGCCCGGGACAGGGTAGACAGACCCAGTACTTC. V is TRBV5-4 and J is TRBJ2-5, with TRBD1 identical over 9 bases. Germline V gene lookup returns CDR1 SGHNT and CDR2 YYREEE (reference sequence). V lost 4 bases and J lost 6; bases outside the gene matches: 7. The CDR3 has 14 amino acids.

The chain links TRBV5-1 to TRBJ1-1, with D possibly matching TRBD1 (5 bases). The CDR3 runs to 14 residues. Trimming left V 0 bases short and J 6 bases short, with 12 bases between. The germline V gene has CDR1 SGHRS and CDR2 YFSETQ. The CDR3 bases are TGCGCCAGCAGCTTGGGGGGCTATGTCGCTGAAGCTTTCTTT. Its protein product is CASSLGGYVAEAFF. Combining the CDR3 with reference TRBV5-1 and TRBJ1-1 gives the whole variable domain KAGVTQTPRYLIKTRGQQVTLSCSPISGHRSVSWYQQTPGQGLQFLFEYFSETQRNKGNFPGRFSGRQFSNSRSEMNVSTLELGDSALYLCASSLGGYVAEAFFGQGTRLTVV.

This chain joins TRBV2 and TRBJ1-6; no definite D call. V lost 3 bases to trimming and J lost 9 bases, with 9 bases between them. The CDR3 runs to 13 residues. Per the germline V gene, CDR1 is SNHLY and CDR2 is FYNNEI. The CDR3 protein is CASSDKGVSPLHF. CDR3 bases: TGTGCCAGCAGTGATAAGGGAGTTTCACCCCTCCACTTT. Complete variable domain (other parts from reference TRBV2 and TRBJ1-6): EPEVTQTPSHQVTQMGQEVILRCVPISNHLYFYWYRQILGQKVEFLVSFYNNEISEKSEIFDDQFSVERPDGSNFTLKIRSTKLEDSAMYFCASSDKGVSPLHFGNGTRLTVT.

The rearrangement joins TRBV7-6 to TRBJ2-1; maybe TRBD2 (6 bases). Germline-derived CDR1 and CDR2 are SGHVS and FNYEAQ. The CDR3 length is 16 residues. The V end lost 2 bases, the J end lost 4 bases, and 15 bases lay between the germline ends. The CDR3, as DNA: TGTGCCAGCAGCTTAACCGGGACTCCGAAGTACAATGAGCAGTTCTTC. It translates to CASSLTGTPKYNEQFF.

The chain recombines TRBV29-1 with TRBJ2-7; no reliable D call. Germline V gene data show CDR1 as SQVTM and CDR2 as ANQGSEA. V lost 0 bases and J lost 9, with 6 bases in between. This CDR3 spans 10 amino acids. The CDR3 protein is CSVEEARQYF. As DNA, the CDR3 is TGCAGCGTTGAAGAAGCTCGGCAGTACTTC.

V gene TRBV18 combines with J gene TRBJ2-5; TRBD1 matches 10 bases. The length of the CDR3 is 14 residues. CDR1 and CDR2 from the germline V gene are KGHSH and LQKENI. V trimming: 4 bases; J trimming: 1 base; junction bases outside the gene matches: 0. The CDR3 region has the DNA TGTGCCAGCTCACGGGACAGGGGCCAAGAGACCCAGTACTTC. This sequence encodes CASSRDRGQETQYF.

The chain is built from TRBV9 and TRBJ2-1; 14 bases are shared with TRBD2. J lost 3 bases, V lost 3 bases, and 8 bases had no gene match. This CDR3 has 18 residues. Germline values: CDR1 SGDLS, CDR2 YYNGEE. CDR3 residues: CASSAGLAGGIFYNEQFF. The CDR3 DNA reads as TGTGCCAGCAGCGCAGGACTAGCGGGAGGCATCTTCTACAATGAGCAGTTCTTC.

The chain couples TRBV6-5 to TRBJ2-7; D may be TRBD1 (6 bases). Trimming removed 7 bases from V and 4 bases from J, with 11 bases in between. Germline lookup yields CDR1 MNHEY and CDR2 SVGAGI. This CDR3 contains 12 residues. The CDR3 reads CASNTQGYEQYF. CDR3 nucleotide sequence: TGTGCCAGCAATACGCAGGGGTACGAGCAGTACTTC.

The CDR3 DNA is TGTGCCAGTGGGGGGGAGGCCAACGTCCTGACTTTC. It is translated as CASGGEANVLTF. This chain uses TRBV7-6 with TRBJ2-6, with 7 bases identical to TRBD2. The CDR3 has 12 residues. The germline V gene encodes CDR1 SGHVS and CDR2 FNYEAQ. Germline trimming cut 9 bases from V and 6 bases from J; bases unmatched to any gene: 2.

V gene TRBV12-5 combines with J gene TRBJ1-1; 7 bases fit TRBD1. With V trimmed by 5 bases and J by 9 bases, 6 bases remained unmatched. The CDR3 contains 12 residues. CDR1 is LGHNT and CDR2 is FRNRAP in the germline V gene. The CDR3 is CASGLDRAQAFF. As DNA, the CDR3 is TGTGCTAGTGGTCTCGACAGGGCCCAAGCTTTCTTT.

This chain uses TRBV7-3 with TRBJ2-1; 10 bases fit TRBD2. Germline V gives CDR1 SGHTA, CDR2 FQGTGA. The trim removed 6 bases at V and 8 bases at J, leaving 13 bases unmatched. There are 16 residues in the CDR3. CDR3 protein: CASSSLPLAGIDEQFF. For the CDR3, the DNA is TGTGCCAGCAGTTCACTCCCACTAGCGGGAATCGATGAGCAGTTCTTC.

This clone turned up a few times. This chain links TRBV6-1 with TRBJ2-1; 10 bases align to TRBD2. The V and J ends lost 6 bases and 8 bases, in that order; junction bases with no gene match: 10. CDR1 and CDR2 from the germline V gene are MNHNS and SASEGT. This CDR3 has 15 residues. CDR3 in amino acids: CASSPSGGVWDEQFF. In nucleotides, the CDR3 is TGTGCCAGCAGCCCAAGCGGGGGGGTTTGGGATGAGCAGTTCTTC.

As DNA, the CDR3 is TGTGCCAGCAGCCAAGATGGGACTAGCGCCTACAATGAGCAGTTCTTC. It yields the protein CASSQDGTSAYNEQFF. V gene TRBV4-2 combines with J gene TRBJ2-1; 10 bases line up with TRBD2. Germline lookup yields CDR1 LGHNA and CDR2 YNFKEQ. This CDR3 spans 16 amino acids. V dropped 0 bases and J dropped 2; count of bases not matched to a gene: 1.

The chain combines TRBV6-5 with TRBJ2-3, with a weak D call TRBD1 (5 bases). Trimming cost V 6 bases and J 2 bases, with 9 bases left between them. CDR3 length: 13 residues. The germline V gene encodes CDR1 MNHEY and CDR2 SVGAGI. The CDR3 region has the DNA TGTGCCAGCAGACGACAGAACACAGATACGCAGTATTTT. Its translation: CASRRQNTDTQYF.

This sequence joins TRBV21-1 and TRBJ2-1; the table assigns TRBD1, which was not confirmed against the DNA. TRBV21-1 is given as a pseudogene. The CDR3 is made up of 11 amino acids. The CDR3, as DNA: TGTGCCAGTGGCCCCTACAATGAGCAGTTCTTC. Its protein is CASGPYNEQFF.

This clone appeared a few times. The genes are TRBV6-1 and TRBJ2-7; 10 nucleotides agree with TRBD1. Germline-derived CDR1 and CDR2 are MNHNS and SASEGT. The CDR3 length is 15 residues. V lost 6 bases and J lost 2; bases outside the gene matches: 7. The CDR3 DNA reads as TGTGCCAGCAGCCCCGGTGGGACAGGGGCCTACGAGCAGTACTTC. It specifies CASSPGGTGAYEQYF.

The rearrangement joins TRBV7-6 to TRBJ2-7, with a possible D match to TRBD1 (5 bases). The ends were cut back, 1 base at V and 2 bases at J, with 6 bases in the middle. CDR1 and CDR2 from the germline V gene are SGHVS and FNYEAQ. The CDR3 has 13 residues. The DNA for the CDR3 is TGTGCCAGCAGCTTAGACAGGCCCTACGAGCAGTACTTC. Translation: CASSLDRPYEQYF.

This chain connects TRBV2 to TRBJ1-5; 8 bases are a match to TRBD1. CDR3 length equals 14 residues. V was pared by 8 bases and J by 6 bases, with 9 bases of the junction left unmatched. CDR1 SNHLY and CDR2 FYNNEI come from the germline V gene. The DNA of the CDR3 is TGTGCCAGCGACCGGGACAGGAACCGTCAGCCCCAGCATTTT. This sequence encodes CASDRDRNRQPQHF.

This chain connects TRBV10-3 to TRBJ1-5; D gene uncertain. Germline V gene lookup returns CDR1 ENHRY and CDR2 SYGVKD. This CDR3 has 14 residues. Deletions cut 2 bases from V and 5 bases from J, with 10 bases between. For the CDR3, the DNA is TGTGCCATCAGTGAGGATGACACTTATCAGCCCCAGCATTTT. Translating gives CAISEDDTYQPQHF.

This clone was seen more than once but under ten times. The rearrangement links TRBV2 to TRBJ1-1; possible D gene TRBD1, 5 bases. CDR3 length: 12 amino acids. Germline CDR1 SNHLY, CDR2 FYNNEI. V gave up 6 bases and J gave up 5 bases, with 10 bases separating them. CDR3 DNA sequence: TGTGCCAGCAGATGGGGGGATACTGAAGCTTTCTTT. Translating gives CASRWGDTEAFF.

V and J are TRBV19 and TRBJ2-1; the D gene is possibly TRBD2 (6 bases). CDR1 and CDR2 from the germline V gene are LNHDA and SQIVND (reference sequence). This CDR3 comprises 19 residues. Trimming took off 7 bases at V and 2 bases at J, with 27 bases between the two ends. Here the CDR3 DNA reads TGTGCCAGTACCGTTTGGGCGGGATCCCCCCGAGGAGCCTACAATGAGCAGTTCTTC. Protein: CASTVWAGSPRGAYNEQFF.